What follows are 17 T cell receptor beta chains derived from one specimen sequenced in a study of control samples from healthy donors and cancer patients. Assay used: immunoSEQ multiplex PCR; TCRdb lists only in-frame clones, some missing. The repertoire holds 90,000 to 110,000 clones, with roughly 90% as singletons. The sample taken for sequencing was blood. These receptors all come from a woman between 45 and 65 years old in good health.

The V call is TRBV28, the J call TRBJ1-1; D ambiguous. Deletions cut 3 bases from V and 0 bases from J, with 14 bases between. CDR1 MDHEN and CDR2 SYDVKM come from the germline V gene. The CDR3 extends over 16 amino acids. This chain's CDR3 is CASSFYQDYLNTEAFF. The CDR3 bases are TGTGCCAGCAGTTTTTACCAGGACTACTTGAACACTGAAGCTTTCTTT.

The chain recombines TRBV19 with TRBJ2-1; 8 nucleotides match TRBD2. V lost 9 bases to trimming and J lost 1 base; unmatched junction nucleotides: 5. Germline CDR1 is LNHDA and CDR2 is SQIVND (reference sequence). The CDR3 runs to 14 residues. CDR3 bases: TGTGCCAGCCGCGGGGGGCAGTCCTACAATGAGCAGTTCTTC. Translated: CASRGGQSYNEQFF.

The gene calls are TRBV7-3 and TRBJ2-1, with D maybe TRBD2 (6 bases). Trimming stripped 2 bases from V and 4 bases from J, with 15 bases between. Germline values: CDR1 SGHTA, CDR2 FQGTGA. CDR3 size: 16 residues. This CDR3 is CASSLRAAGTYNEQFF. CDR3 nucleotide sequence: TGTGCCAGCAGCTTACGCGCGGCGGGGACGTACAATGAGCAGTTCTTC.

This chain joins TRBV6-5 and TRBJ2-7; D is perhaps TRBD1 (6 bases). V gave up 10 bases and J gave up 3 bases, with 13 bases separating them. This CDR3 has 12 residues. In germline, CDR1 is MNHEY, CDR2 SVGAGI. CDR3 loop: CATGTPNYEQYV. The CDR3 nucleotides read TGTGCCACCGGGACACCAAACTACGAGCAGTACGTC.

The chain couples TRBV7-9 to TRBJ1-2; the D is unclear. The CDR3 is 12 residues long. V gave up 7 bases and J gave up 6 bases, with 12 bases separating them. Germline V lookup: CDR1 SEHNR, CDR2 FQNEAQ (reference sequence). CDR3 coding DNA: TGTGCCAGCACTCATAAGTCGGATGGCTACACCTTC. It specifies CASTHKSDGYTF.

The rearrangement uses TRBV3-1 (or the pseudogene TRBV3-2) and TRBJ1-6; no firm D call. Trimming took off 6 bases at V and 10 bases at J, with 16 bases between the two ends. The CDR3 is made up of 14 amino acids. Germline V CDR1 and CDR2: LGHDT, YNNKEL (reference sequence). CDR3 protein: CASSPQPGYSPLHF. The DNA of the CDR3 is TGTGCCAGCAGTCCCCAGCCAGGCTACTCACCCCTCCACTTT.

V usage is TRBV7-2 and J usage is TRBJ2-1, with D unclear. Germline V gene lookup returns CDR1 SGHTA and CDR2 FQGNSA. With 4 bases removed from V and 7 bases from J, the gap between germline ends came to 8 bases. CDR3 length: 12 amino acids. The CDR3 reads CASSSERNEQFF. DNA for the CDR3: TGTGCCAGCAGCTCGGAGAGGAATGAGCAGTTCTTC.

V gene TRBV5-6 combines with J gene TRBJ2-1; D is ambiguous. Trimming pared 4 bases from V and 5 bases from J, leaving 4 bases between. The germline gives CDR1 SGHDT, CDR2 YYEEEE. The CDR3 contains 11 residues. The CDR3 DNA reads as TGTGCCAGCAGCCTCAACAATGAGCAGTTCTTC. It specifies CASSLNNEQFF. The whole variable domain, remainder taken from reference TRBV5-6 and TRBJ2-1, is DAGVTQSPTHLIKTRGQQVTLRCSPKSGHDTVSWYQQALGQGPQFIFQYYEEEERQRGNFPDRFSGHQFPNYSSELNVNALLLGDSALYLCASSLNNEQFFGPGTRLTVL.

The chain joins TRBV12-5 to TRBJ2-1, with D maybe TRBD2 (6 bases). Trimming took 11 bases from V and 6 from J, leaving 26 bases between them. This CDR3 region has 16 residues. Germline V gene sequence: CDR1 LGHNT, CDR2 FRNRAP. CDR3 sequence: CAFPLSIRGVFNEQFF. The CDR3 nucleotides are TGTGCTTTCCCCCTATCAATCCGCGGGGTTTTCAATGAGCAGTTCTTC.

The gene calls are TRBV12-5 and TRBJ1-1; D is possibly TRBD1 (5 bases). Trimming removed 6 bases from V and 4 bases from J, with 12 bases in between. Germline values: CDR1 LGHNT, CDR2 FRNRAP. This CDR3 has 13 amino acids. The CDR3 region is CASGPGGFTEAFF. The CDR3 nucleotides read TGTGCTAGTGGGCCGGGGGGGTTCACTGAAGCTTTCTTT.

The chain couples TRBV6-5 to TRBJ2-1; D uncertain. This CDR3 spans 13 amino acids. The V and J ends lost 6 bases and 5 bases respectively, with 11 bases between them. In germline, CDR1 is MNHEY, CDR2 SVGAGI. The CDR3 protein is CASSPIPNNEQFF. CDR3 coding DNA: TGTGCCAGCAGCCCCATCCCGAACAATGAGCAGTTCTTC.

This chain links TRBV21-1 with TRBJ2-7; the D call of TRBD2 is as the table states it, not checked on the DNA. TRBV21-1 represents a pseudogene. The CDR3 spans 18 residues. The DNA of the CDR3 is TGTGCCAGCAGCACATATCCCCCGGGACTAGTATCTGGCAACGAGCAGTACGTC. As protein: CASSTYPPGLVSGNEQYV.

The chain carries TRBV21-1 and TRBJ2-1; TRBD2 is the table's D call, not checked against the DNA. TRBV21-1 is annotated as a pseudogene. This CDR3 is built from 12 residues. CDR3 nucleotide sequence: TGTGCCAGCAGCCCCCGGGACTATCAGCAGTTCTTC. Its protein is CASSPRDYQQFF.

The CDR3 sequence: CASSPRGGGNTEAFF. As DNA, the CDR3 is TGTGCCAGCAGCCCACGGGGGGGTGGGAACACTGAAGCTTTCTTT. The V and J genes are TRBV11-2 and TRBJ1-1; D is possibly TRBD1 (5 bases). V was cut by 5 bases and J by 1 base, with 14 bases left in between. The CDR3 is 15 amino acids. Germline V gene data show CDR1 as SGHAT and CDR2 as FQNNGV.

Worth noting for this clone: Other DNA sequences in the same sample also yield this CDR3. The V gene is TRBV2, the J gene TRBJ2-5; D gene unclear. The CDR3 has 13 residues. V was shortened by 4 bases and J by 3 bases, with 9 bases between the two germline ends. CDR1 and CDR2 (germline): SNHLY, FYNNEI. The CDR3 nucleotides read TGTGCCAGCAGTGGGCTATACAAAGAGACCCAGTACTTC. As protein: CASSGLYKETQYF. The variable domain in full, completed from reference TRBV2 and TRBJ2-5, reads EPEVTQTPSHQVTQMGQEVILRCVPISNHLYFYWYRQILGQKVEFLVSFYNNEISEKSEIFDDQFSVERPDGSNFTLKIRSTKLEDSAMYFCASSGLYKETQYFGPGTRLLVL.

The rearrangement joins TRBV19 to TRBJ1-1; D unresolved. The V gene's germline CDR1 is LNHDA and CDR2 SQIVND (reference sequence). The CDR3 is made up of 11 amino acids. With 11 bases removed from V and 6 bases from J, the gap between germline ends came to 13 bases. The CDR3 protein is CAPGGLPEAFF. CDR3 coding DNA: TGTGCCCCCGGTGGGCTCCCTGAAGCTTTCTTT.

The CDR3 is CASRDTSGGYLAKNIQYF. The CDR3, as DNA: TGTGCCAGCAGGGACACTAGCGGGGGCTACCTAGCCAAAAACATTCAGTACTTC. V usage is TRBV11-2 and J usage is TRBJ2-4; 11 bases map to TRBD2. From germline, CDR1 is SGHAT and CDR2 FQNNGV. CDR3 length equals 18 residues. The V gene end was trimmed by 6 bases and the J gene end by 0 bases; junction bases not matched to a gene: 10.